This TCR beta chain was identified in a study of blood T cell repertoires in COVID-19. The overall study: Sources were T cells, B-cell-depleted T cells, or PBMCs; the material itself was cDNA or gDNA.

The study drew participants aged about 18 to 89 years from 20 to 30 US areas. Allocation to cohorts depended on clinical history reported by the participants. This CDR3 has 13 amino acids. Germline V CDR1 and CDR2: SEHNR, FQNEAQ (reference sequence). Losses at the gene ends were 7 bases for V and 5 bases for J; bases not matched to a gene: 4. Sequencing was performed with immunoSEQ multiplex PCR; in TCRdb, only in-frame clones are kept and a portion is missing. This table holds some 380,000 clones, around 90% found once. Sequencing input: PBMCs or T cells enriched from blood (not recorded which). V gene TRBV7-9 combines with J gene TRBJ2-5, with 10 bases aligning to TRBD2. This sequence was found in a woman aged 40-49 years with acute COVID-19. The CDR3 DNA reads TGTGCCAGCACCGGGACTAGCGACGAGACCCAGTACTTC. Translation gives CASTGTSDETQYF.